This T cell receptor (beta chain) was sequenced for a study of control samples from healthy donors and cancer patients. Using immunoSEQ multiplex PCR, the repertoire was profiled, and TCRdb retains in-frame clones only, with some absent. The sample includes about 77,000 clones, roughly 92% of them seen just once. The germline gives CDR1 SGHVS, CDR2 FNYEAQ. V shed 6 bases and J 6 bases; nucleotides not matched to a gene: 10. The CDR3 has 15 amino acids. This clonotype was obtained from a woman aged 55-69 years in good health. The specimen was blood. The chain has TRBV7-6 and TRBJ2-1, with 8 positions matching TRBD1. In DNA, the CDR3 is TGTGCCAGCAGTCTCTTTAAGGGACAGGTCAATGAGCAGTTCTTC. Amino acid sequence: CASSLFKGQVNEQFF.